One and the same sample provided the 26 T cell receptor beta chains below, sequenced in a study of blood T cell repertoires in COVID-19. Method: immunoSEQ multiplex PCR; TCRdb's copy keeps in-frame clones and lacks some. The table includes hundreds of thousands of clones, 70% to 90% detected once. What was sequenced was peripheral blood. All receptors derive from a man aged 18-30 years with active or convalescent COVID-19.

The CDR3 sequence: CASSSSSRLAGRENEQFF. CDR3 nucleotide sequence: TGTGCCAGCAGCTCTTCCTCGAGACTAGCGGGGAGAGAGAATGAGCAGTTCTTC. This chain links TRBV7-2 with TRBJ2-1, with 11 nucleotides matching TRBD2. The CDR3 length is 18 residues. The germline gives CDR1 SGHTA, CDR2 FQGNSA. The V segment lost 4 bases and the J segment 7 bases; nucleotides outside the gene matches: 15.

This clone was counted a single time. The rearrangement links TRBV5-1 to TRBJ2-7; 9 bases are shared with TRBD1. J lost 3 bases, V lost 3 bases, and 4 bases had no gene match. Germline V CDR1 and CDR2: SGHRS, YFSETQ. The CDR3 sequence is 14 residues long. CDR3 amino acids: CASSSQGAGYEQYF. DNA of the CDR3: TGCGCCAGCAGCTCACAGGGGGCCGGCTACGAGCAGTACTTC.

The CDR3 region is CASSTGVGNQPQHF. Here the CDR3 DNA reads TGTGCCAGCTCAACAGGGGTGGGCAATCAGCCCCAGCATTTT. The chain is built from TRBV18 and TRBJ1-5; 7 positions agree with TRBD1. Trimming at V came to 5 bases and at J to 2 bases, leaving 3 bases not matched to a gene. Germline CDR1 KGHSH, CDR2 LQKENI. The CDR3 has 14 amino acids.

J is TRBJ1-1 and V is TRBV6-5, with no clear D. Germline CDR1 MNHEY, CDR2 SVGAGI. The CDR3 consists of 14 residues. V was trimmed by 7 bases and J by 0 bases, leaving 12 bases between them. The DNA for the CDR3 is TGTGCCAGCAACAACCTCCGTTTGAACACTGAAGCTTTCTTT. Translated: CASNNLRLNTEAFF.

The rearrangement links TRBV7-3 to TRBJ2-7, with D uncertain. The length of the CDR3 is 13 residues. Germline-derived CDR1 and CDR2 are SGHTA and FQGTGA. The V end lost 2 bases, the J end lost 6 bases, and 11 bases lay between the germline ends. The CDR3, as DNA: TGTGCCAGCAGCTTAGTATCGGGTACCGAGCAGTACTTC. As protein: CASSLVSGTEQYF.

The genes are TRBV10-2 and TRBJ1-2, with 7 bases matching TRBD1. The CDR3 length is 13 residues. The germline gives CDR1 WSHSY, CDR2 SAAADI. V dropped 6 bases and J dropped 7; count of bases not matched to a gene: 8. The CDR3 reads CASRTGQYAGYTF. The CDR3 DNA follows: TGCGCCAGCAGGACAGGGCAGTACGCTGGCTACACCTTC.

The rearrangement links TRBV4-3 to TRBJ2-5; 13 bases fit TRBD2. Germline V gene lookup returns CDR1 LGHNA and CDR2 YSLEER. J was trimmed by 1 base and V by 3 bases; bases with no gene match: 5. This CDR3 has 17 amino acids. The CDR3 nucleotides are TGCGCCAGCAGCCACCTGACTAGCGGGGGGATCCAAGAGACCCAGTACTTC. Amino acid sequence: CASSHLTSGGIQETQYF.

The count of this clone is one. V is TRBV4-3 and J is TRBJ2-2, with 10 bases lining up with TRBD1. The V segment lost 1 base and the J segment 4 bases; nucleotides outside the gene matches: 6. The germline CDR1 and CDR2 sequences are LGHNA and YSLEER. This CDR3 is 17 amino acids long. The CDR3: CASSQVPGQGSTGELFF. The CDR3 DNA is TGCGCCAGCAGCCAAGTCCCGGGACAGGGGTCCACCGGGGAGCTGTTTTTT.

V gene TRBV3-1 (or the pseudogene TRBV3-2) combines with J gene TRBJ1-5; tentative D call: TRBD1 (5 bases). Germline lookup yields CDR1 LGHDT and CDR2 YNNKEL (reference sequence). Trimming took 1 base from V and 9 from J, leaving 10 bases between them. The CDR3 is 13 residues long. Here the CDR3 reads CASSQGGVGPQHF. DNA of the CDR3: TGTGCCAGCAGCCAAGGGGGGGTAGGGCCCCAGCATTTT.

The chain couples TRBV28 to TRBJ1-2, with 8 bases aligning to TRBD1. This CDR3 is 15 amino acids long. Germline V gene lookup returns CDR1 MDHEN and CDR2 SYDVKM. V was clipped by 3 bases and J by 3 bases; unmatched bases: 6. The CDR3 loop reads CASSFRTGNDYGYTF. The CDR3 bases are TGTGCCAGCAGTTTTCGGACAGGGAATGACTATGGCTACACCTTC.

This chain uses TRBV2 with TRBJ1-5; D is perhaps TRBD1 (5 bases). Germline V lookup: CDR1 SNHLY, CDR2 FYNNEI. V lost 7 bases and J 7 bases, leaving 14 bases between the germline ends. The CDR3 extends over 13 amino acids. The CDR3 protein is CASNYGGEQPQHF. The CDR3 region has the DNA TGTGCCAGCAATTACGGGGGGGAACAGCCCCAGCATTTT.

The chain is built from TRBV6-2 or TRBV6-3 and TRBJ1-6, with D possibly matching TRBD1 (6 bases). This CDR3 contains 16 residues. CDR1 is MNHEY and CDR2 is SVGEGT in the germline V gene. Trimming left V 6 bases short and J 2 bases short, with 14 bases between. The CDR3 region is CASSRPRDTYNSPLHF. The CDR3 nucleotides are TGTGCCAGCAGCCGACCTCGGGACACCTATAATTCACCCCTCCACTTT.

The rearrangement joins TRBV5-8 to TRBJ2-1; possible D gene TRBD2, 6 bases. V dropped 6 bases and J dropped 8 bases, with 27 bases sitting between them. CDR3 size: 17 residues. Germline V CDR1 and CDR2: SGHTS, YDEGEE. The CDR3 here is CASNPTRGTLLFDEQFF. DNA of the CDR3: TGTGCCAGCAACCCAACCCGCGGGACCCTCCTCTTCGATGAGCAGTTCTTC.

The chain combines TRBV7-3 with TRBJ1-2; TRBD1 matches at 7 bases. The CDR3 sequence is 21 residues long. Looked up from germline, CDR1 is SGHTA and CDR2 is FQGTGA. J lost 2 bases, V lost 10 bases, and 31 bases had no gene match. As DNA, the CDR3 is TGTGCCACTAGTCCCGGGGAGTCGGGTGGTCAAAGGACAGGAGACAACTATGGCTACACCTTC. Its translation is CATSPGESGGQRTGDNYGYTF.

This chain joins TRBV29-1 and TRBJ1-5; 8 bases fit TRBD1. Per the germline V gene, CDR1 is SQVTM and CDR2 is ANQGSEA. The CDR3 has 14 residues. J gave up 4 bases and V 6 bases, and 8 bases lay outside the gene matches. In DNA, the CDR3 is TGCAGCGTCACCGGGACAGGCCTAAATCAGCCCCAGCATTTT. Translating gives CSVTGTGLNQPQHF.

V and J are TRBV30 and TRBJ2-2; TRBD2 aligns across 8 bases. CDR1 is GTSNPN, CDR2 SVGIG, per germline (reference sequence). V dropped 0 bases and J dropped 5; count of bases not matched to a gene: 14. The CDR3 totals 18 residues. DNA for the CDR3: TGTGCCTGGAGTGTACTTAATCCGGGGGGGCCGGGGACCGGGGAGCTGTTTTTT. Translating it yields CAWSVLNPGGPGTGELFF. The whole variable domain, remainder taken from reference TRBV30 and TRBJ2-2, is SQTIHQWPATLVQPVGSPLSLECTVEGTSNPNLYWYRQAAGRGLQLLFYSVGIGQISSEVPQNLSASRPQDRQFILSSKKLLLSDSGFYLCAWSVLNPGGPGTGELFFGEGSRLTVL.

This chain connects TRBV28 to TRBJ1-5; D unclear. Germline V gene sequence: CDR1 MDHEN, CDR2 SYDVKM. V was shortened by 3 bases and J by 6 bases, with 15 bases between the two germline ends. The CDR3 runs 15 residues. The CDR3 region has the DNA TGTGCCAGCAGTTTGGGCGCTACCTCGAGTCAGCCCCAGCATTTT. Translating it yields CASSLGATSSQPQHF.

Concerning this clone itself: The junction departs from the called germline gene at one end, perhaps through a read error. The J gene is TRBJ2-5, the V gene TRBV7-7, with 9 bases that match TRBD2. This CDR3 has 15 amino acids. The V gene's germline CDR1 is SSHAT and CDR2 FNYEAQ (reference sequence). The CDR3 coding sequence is TGTGCTAGCAGCTTCGGAGCGGGAGGAGAAGAGACCCAGTACTTC. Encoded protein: CASSFGAGGEETQYF.

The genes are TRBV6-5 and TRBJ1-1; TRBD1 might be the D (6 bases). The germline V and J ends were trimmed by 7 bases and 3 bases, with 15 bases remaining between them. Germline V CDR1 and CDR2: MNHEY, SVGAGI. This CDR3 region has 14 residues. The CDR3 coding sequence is TGTGCCAGCACTACAGGGTTCGCCGACACTGAAGCTTTCTTT. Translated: CASTTGFADTEAFF.

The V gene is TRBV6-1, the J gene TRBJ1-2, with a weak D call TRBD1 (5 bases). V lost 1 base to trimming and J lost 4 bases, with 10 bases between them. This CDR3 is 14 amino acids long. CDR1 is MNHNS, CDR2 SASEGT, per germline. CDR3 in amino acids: CASSEGGNRYGYTF. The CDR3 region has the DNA TGTGCCAGCAGTGAAGGGGGCAACCGCTATGGCTACACCTTC.

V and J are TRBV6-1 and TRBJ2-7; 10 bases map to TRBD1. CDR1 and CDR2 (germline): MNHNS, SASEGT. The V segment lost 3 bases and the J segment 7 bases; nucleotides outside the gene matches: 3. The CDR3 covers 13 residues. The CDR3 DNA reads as TGTGCCAGCAGTGAGACAGGGGGCTGGGAGCAGTACTTC. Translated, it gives CASSETGGWEQYF.

CDR3 nucleotide sequence: TGTGCCAGCAGCCAAAACTATCCGGGACAGGGGGCGATGAACACCGGGGAGCTGTTTTTT. Protein product: CASSQNYPGQGAMNTGELFF. The rearrangement joins TRBV3-1 (or the pseudogene TRBV3-2) to TRBJ2-2, with 12 bases fitting TRBD1. CDR1 and CDR2 from the germline V gene are LGHDT and YNNKEL (reference sequence). V dropped 2 bases and J dropped 1; count of bases not matched to a gene: 11. The CDR3 extends over 20 amino acids.

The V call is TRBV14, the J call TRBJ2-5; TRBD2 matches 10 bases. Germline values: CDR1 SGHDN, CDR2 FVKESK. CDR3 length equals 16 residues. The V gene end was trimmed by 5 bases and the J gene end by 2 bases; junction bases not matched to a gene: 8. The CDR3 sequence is CASSGVAGGYQETQYF. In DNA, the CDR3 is TGTGCCAGCAGCGGGGTAGCGGGGGGCTATCAAGAGACCCAGTACTTC.

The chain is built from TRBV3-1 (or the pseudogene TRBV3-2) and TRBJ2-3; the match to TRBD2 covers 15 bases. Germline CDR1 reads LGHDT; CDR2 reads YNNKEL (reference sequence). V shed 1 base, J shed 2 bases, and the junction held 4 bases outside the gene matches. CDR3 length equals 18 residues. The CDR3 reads CASSQAGLAGGPTDTQYF. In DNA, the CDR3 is TGTGCCAGCAGCCAAGCGGGACTAGCGGGGGGCCCCACAGATACGCAGTATTTT.

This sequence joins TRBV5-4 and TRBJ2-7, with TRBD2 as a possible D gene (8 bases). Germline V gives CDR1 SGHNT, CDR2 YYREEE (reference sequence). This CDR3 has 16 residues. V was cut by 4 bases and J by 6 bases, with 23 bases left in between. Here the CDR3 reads CASSPGTAGTSREQYF. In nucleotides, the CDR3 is TGTGCCAGCAGCCCTGGGACAGCTGGGACTAGTCGCGAGCAGTACTTC. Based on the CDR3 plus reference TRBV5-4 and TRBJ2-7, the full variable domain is ETGVTQSPTHLIKTRGQQVTLRCSSQSGHNTVSWYQQALGQGPQFIFQYYREEENGRGNFPPRFSGLQFPNYSSELNVNALELDDSALYLCASSPGTAGTSREQYFGPGTRLTVT.

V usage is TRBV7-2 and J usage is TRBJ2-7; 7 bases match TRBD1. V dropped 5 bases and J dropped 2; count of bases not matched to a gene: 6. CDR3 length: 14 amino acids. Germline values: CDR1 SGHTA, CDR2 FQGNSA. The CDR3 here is CASSKSGQPYEQYF. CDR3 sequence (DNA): TGTGCCAGCAGCAAATCGGGACAGCCCTACGAGCAGTACTTC.